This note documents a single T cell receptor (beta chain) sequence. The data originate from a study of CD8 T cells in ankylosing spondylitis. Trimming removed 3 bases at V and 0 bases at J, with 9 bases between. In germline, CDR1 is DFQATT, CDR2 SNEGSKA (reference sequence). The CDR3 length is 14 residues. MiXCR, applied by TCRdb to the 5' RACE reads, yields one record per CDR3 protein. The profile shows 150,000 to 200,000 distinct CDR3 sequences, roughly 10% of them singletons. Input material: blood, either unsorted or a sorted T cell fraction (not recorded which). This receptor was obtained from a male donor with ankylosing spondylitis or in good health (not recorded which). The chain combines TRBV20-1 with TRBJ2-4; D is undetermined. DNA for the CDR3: TGCAGTGCTAGTCCGGGTCTAGCCAAAAACATTCAGTACTTC. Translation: CSASPGLAKNIQYF.